These 11 T cell receptor beta chains share one sample of origin, sequenced in a study of T-cell memory formation after mild COVID-19. TCRdb re-called the 5' RACE reads with MiXCR, one entry per CDR3 protein. The sample gives around 300,000 distinct CDR3 sequences, roughly 15% of which show up once; around a fifth is in the top ten. The sample consisted of PBMCs or a T cell subset sorted from them (not recorded which). Receptor source: a man aged 18 to 35 who had mild COVID-19 (a few samples of this study predate the infection). Cell type and time point are not known.

This rearrangement joins TRBV7-2 to TRBJ2-7; the D is unclear. Trimming took off 2 bases at V and 3 bases at J, with 8 bases between the two ends. Germline values: CDR1 SGHTA, CDR2 FQGNSA. This CDR3 has 13 residues. The DNA of the CDR3 is TGTGCCAGCAGCTTACTACAGATCTACGAGCAGTACTTC. It encodes CASSLLQIYEQYF.

V gene TRBV4-1 combines with J gene TRBJ2-1; 8 nucleotides align to TRBD2. The germline V gene has CDR1 MGHRA and CDR2 YSYEKL. With V trimmed by 3 bases and J by 8 bases, 9 bases remained unmatched. The CDR3 loop spans 15 amino acids. CDR3 coding DNA: TGCGCCAGCAGCCAGTCGGCTCCCGGGGGGGATGAGCAGTTCTTC. Translation: CASSQSAPGGDEQFF.

This clonotype was detected only a few times. The gene calls are TRBV20-1 and TRBJ1-1; 7 bases line up with TRBD1. CDR1 DFQATT and CDR2 SNEGSKA come from the germline V gene (reference sequence). This CDR3 region has 15 residues. V lost 0 bases, J lost 0 bases, and 4 bases stayed unmatched. This CDR3 reads CSARDQGDLNTEAFF. In nucleotides, the CDR3 is TGCAGTGCTAGAGATCAGGGGGATTTGAACACTGAAGCTTTCTTT.

This clonotype was found a few times. The chain combines TRBV5-5 with TRBJ2-2, with unresolved D. The length of the CDR3 is 14 residues. Trimming stripped 4 bases from V and 6 bases from J, with 13 bases between. CDR1 is SGHKS and CDR2 is YYEKEE in the germline V gene (reference sequence). The CDR3 bases are TGTGCCAGCAGCCCCCGGACCCGCCCCGGGGAGCTGTTTTTT. Translation gives CASSPRTRPGELFF.

This clonotype was detected only a few times. The chain uses TRBV6-2 or TRBV6-3 and TRBJ1-5, with unresolved D. CDR1 and CDR2 from the germline V gene are MNHEY and SVGEGT. Deletions cut 6 bases from V and 1 base from J, with 10 bases between. The CDR3 is made up of 14 amino acids. CDR3 region: CASSPPSSNQPQHF. CDR3 nucleotides: TGTGCCAGCAGCCCGCCTAGCAGCAATCAGCCCCAGCATTTT.

This clonotype was found a few times. In nucleotides, the CDR3 is TGCAGTGCTAGAGATAGCCGGGGGGCAGATGAGCAGTTCTTC. It encodes CSARDSRGADEQFF. J is TRBJ2-1 and V is TRBV20-1; tentative D call: TRBD2 (7 bases). Deletions cut 0 bases from V and 8 bases from J, with 14 bases between. This CDR3 has 14 amino acids. Germline V gene data show CDR1 as DFQATT and CDR2 as SNEGSKA (reference sequence).

The chain couples TRBV29-1 to TRBJ2-3, with TRBD2 matching 10 bases. Germline CDR1 reads SQVTM; CDR2 reads ANQGSEA. With 4 bases clipped from V and 2 bases from J, the junction kept 6 bases outside the gene matches. The CDR3 consists of 15 residues. The CDR3 protein is CSVVASGGFTDTQYF. The CDR3 DNA is TGCAGCGTTGTAGCTAGCGGGGGATTCACAGATACGCAGTATTTT.

This clonotype was recorded a few times. The chain recombines TRBV11-2 with TRBJ2-2, with 8 bases lining up with TRBD2. The germline V gene has CDR1 SGHAT and CDR2 FQNNGV. The CDR3 loop spans 16 amino acids. Trimming at V came to 0 bases and at J to 6 bases, leaving 6 bases not matched to a gene. The DNA of the CDR3 is TGTGCCAGCAGCTTAGATCCTAGCGGGCTCGCCGGGGAGCTGTTTTTT. Encoded protein: CASSLDPSGLAGELFF.

This clonotype was seen only a few times. The chain couples TRBV9 to TRBJ2-3; 8 nucleotides agree with TRBD2. The CDR3 extends over 18 amino acids. Trimming at V came to 3 bases and at J to 2 bases, leaving 14 bases not matched to a gene. Germline V lookup: CDR1 SGDLS, CDR2 YYNGEE. The CDR3 region has the DNA TGTGCCAGCAGCGATCCCCCTCTGAGCGGGGGTCCCACAGATACGCAGTATTTT. Translated, it gives CASSDPPLSGGPTDTQYF.

This clonotype has a handful of counts. V gene TRBV9 combines with J gene TRBJ2-3, with 9 bases matching TRBD2. Trimming removed 1 base from V and 2 bases from J; junction bases left unmatched: 2. This CDR3 contains 15 residues. CDR1 is SGDLS and CDR2 is YYNGEE in the germline V gene. The CDR3 DNA reads as TGTGCCAGCAGCGTAAAGCGGGGGGACACAGATACGCAGTATTTT. It encodes CASSVKRGDTDTQYF.

The chain links TRBV20-1 to TRBJ1-6; D perhaps matches TRBD1 (6 bases). CDR1 is DFQATT, CDR2 SNEGSKA, per germline (reference sequence). V was shortened by 7 bases and J by 6 bases, with 16 bases between the two germline ends. The CDR3 sequence is 14 residues long. This CDR3 is CSVTHREGNSPLHF. The CDR3 DNA follows: TGCAGTGTTACACACAGGGAGGGTAATTCACCCCTCCACTTT.